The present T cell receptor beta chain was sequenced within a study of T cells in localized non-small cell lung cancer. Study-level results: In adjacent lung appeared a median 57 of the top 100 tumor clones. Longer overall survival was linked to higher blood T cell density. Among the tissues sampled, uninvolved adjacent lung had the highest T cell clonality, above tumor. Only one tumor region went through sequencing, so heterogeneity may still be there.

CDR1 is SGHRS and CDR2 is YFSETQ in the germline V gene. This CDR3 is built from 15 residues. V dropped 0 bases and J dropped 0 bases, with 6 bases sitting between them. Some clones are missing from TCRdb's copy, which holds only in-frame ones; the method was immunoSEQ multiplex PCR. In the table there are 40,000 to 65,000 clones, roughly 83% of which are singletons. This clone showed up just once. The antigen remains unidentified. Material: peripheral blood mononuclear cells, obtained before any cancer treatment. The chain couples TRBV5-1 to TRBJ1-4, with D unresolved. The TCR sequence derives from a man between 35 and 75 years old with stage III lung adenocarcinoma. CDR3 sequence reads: CASSLGQATNEKLFF. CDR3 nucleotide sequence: TGCGCCAGCAGCTTGGGTCAGGCAACTAATGAAAAACTGTTTTTT.